This entry concerns a single T cell receptor (beta chain). The antigen remains undetermined. This sample was included in a study of early T cells in non-severe SARS-CoV-2 infection. Whole-study context: Unpaired chains resulted from sequencing bulk RNA of unsorted whole blood.

Unique molecular identifiers were attached to individual cDNA molecules. MiXCR, applied by TCRdb to the 5' RACE reads, yields one record per CDR3 protein. The sample consists of 100,000 to 150,000 distinct CDR3 sequences, just under 15% of them appearing once. V was pared by 6 bases and J by 0 bases, with 6 bases of the junction left unmatched. Germline values: CDR1 SQVTM, CDR2 ANQGSEA. CDR3 length: 14 residues. Study results and caveats: Private and CD4 specificities were missed by VDJdb matching, skewed to anti-spike CD8.

The chain has TRBV29-1 and TRBJ2-3; 7 bases agree with TRBD2. This receptor was taken from an adult who was a healthcare worker with PCR-confirmed SARS-CoV-2 infection or an uninfected control (not recorded which). Sequenced sample: whole blood. CDR3 residues: CSVVSGESTDTQYF. The CDR3 region has the DNA TGCAGCGTCGTGAGCGGGGAAAGCACAGATACGCAGTATTTT.